This TCR beta chain emerged from a study of vaccination and CD4 T cells after COVID-19. Study in general: With 10 or so mild cases and one severe, convalescent patients were SARS-CoV-2 positive by nasal swab PCR. The post-COVID samples were taken a median approximately 3.5 months after diagnosis, anywhere from 35 to 161.

Germline CDR1 is MNHNS and CDR2 is SASEGT. The CDR3 has 15 amino acids. Trimming took 0 bases from V and 3 from J, leaving 11 bases between them. Treatment described: approximately 9-day PBMC culture with coronavirus spike peptide pools or control peptides (ViraFEST assay). A word on this clonotype: The antigen is unknown.

Oncomine TCR Beta short-read sequencing was applied to DNA from cultured CD4+ T cells. It was cultured CD4+ T cells from which genomic DNA was extracted. MiXCR, applied by TCRdb to the PCR reads, yields one record per CDR3 protein. Among approximately 16,000 distinct CDR3 sequences, around 48% were seen once, and the ten largest hold 9% to 15%. Sequenced input: CD4+ T cells from blood, cultured in vitro. The sequence was obtained from a human donor who had recovered from COVID-19. The rearrangement links TRBV6-1 to TRBJ1-2; D remains ambiguous. CDR3 in DNA: TGTGCCAGCAGTGAAGCAGTAGTTACGGACTATGGCTACACCTTC. It encodes CASSEAVVTDYGYTF.